The 21 T cell receptor beta chains below all came from one sample that was sequenced in a study of cytomegalovirus exposure and HLA in healthy donors. Clones were sequenced by immunoSEQ multiplex PCR, and TCRdb holds only the in-frame ones, with some missing. Altogether some 150,000 clones are present, 86% being singletons, with the ten largest covering approximately 2%. Sequenced sample: PBMCs. The source is a human donor in good health.

The chain recombines TRBV25-1 with TRBJ1-4; TRBD1 aligns across 8 bases. V was clipped by 2 bases and J by 7 bases; unmatched bases: 0. Germline V lookup: CDR1 MGHDK, CDR2 SYGVNS. The CDR3 has 13 amino acids. The CDR3 bases are TGTGCCAGCAGTGAAACAGGGGGTGAAAAACTGTTTTTT. This translates into CASSETGGEKLFF.

The chain uses TRBV27 and TRBJ1-5, with D unclear. Germline-derived CDR1 and CDR2 are MNHEY and SMNVEV (reference sequence). The V and J ends lost 1 base and 4 bases respectively, with 11 bases between them. The CDR3 has 15 residues. The CDR3 sequence is CASSLYPAGNQPQHF. The CDR3 nucleotides read TGTGCCAGCAGTTTATATCCCGCGGGAAATCAGCCCCAGCATTTT.

The chain recombines TRBV4-3 with TRBJ2-3, with 13 bases aligning to TRBD2. V was clipped by 0 bases and J by 12 bases; unmatched bases: 9. The germline V gene encodes CDR1 LGHNA and CDR2 YSLEER. This CDR3 is built from 16 residues. CDR3 nucleotides: TGCGCCAGCAGCCAAGATACCGGACTAGCGGGGGTACCACAGTATTTT. Amino acids: CASSQDTGLAGVPQYF.

This clone showed up just once. The chain links TRBV14 to TRBJ2-1; TRBD1 agrees at 9 bases. V lost 4 bases, J lost 13 bases, and 17 bases stayed unmatched. Germline V gives CDR1 SGHDN, CDR2 FVKESK. The CDR3 runs to 16 residues. CDR3 bases: TGTGCCAGCAGCCCCCCGTGGGACAGGGACGTCGTCAATCAGTTCTTC. Residues: CASSPPWDRDVVNQFF.

The V call is TRBV28, the J call TRBJ1-2, with 7 positions matching TRBD1. Unmatched junction bases numbered 6, after V lost 6 bases and J lost 2 bases. Germline lookup yields CDR1 MDHEN and CDR2 SYDVKM. The CDR3 consists of 14 residues. The CDR3: CASRLTGVNYGYTF. Here the CDR3 DNA reads TGTGCCAGCAGGTTAACAGGGGTGAACTATGGCTACACCTTC.

This sequence joins TRBV2 and TRBJ2-1; 12 positions agree with TRBD2. There are 15 residues in the CDR3. Germline V gene sequence: CDR1 SNHLY, CDR2 FYNNEI. The trim removed 4 bases at V and 3 bases at J, leaving 1 base unmatched. The CDR3 DNA reads as TGTGCCAGCAGTGGGGGACTAGCGGGCTACAATGAGCAGTTCTTC. Translating gives CASSGGLAGYNEQFF.

This clone was recorded many times. The germline gene is not matched at one end of the junction; a read error may be the cause. V usage is TRBV9 and J usage is TRBJ2-7; D not resolved. Germline assignment: CDR1 SGDLS and CDR2 YYNGEE. This CDR3 region has 12 residues. The CDR3 loop reads CASSVDSSEQYF. The CDR3 coding sequence is TGTGCCAGCAGCGTAGACTCCTCCGAGCAGTACTTC.

V gene TRBV7-9 combines with J gene TRBJ2-1, with D perhaps matching TRBD2 (6 bases). The CDR3 is 12 amino acids. The V gene lost 1 base and the J gene lost 15 bases, with 13 bases spanning the gap. Germline assignment: CDR1 SEHNR and CDR2 FQNEAQ (reference sequence). Here the CDR3 reads CASSLEGREAFF. CDR3 coding DNA: TGTGCCAGCAGCTTAGAGGGCAGGGAGGCGTTCTTC.

The V gene is TRBV6-6, the J gene TRBJ1-1, with D uncertain. The CDR3 spans 14 residues. V lost 0 bases and J lost 4, with 9 bases in between. Germline CDR1 and CDR2: MNHNY and SVGAGI (reference sequence). The CDR3 region has the DNA TGTGCCAGCAGTTACTCGGGAGGGCGCACTGAAGCTTTCTTT. Its translation is CASSYSGGRTEAFF.

The chain is built from TRBV15 and TRBJ1-4; tentative D call: TRBD1 (5 bases). V dropped 1 base and J dropped 10 bases, with 13 bases sitting between them. There are 14 residues in the CDR3. The germline V gene encodes CDR1 LNHNV and CDR2 YYDKDF (reference sequence). The CDR3 sequence is CATSRGQFAAKLFF. The CDR3 DNA reads as TGTGCCACCAGCAGAGGACAGTTCGCCGCAAAACTGTTTTTT.

The count of this clone is one. The chain links TRBV4-3 to TRBJ2-7; weak D call: TRBD1 (6 bases). Germline CDR1 reads LGHNA; CDR2 reads YSLEER. The CDR3 sequence is 18 residues long. The ends were cut back, 1 base at V and 0 bases at J, with 19 bases in the middle. In DNA form, the CDR3 reads TGCGCCAGCAGCCAAGTAGTTTCTGGGGGCTCGAGCTCCTACGAGCAGTACTTC. Translated: CASSQVVSGGSSSYEQYF.

V is TRBV6-1 and J is TRBJ2-5; D is perhaps TRBD1 (6 bases). Trimming stripped 6 bases from V and 7 bases from J, with 18 bases between. The CDR3 consists of 14 residues. Germline CDR1 is MNHNS and CDR2 is SASEGT. CDR3: CASREQGSWGTQYF. The CDR3, as DNA: TGTGCCAGCAGAGAACAGGGATCTTGGGGGACCCAGTACTTC.

This chain links TRBV13 with TRBJ1-4; TRBD1 matches 7 bases. Germline V gene lookup returns CDR1 PRHDT and CDR2 FYEKMQ (reference sequence). Trimming removed 3 bases from V and 6 bases from J; junction bases left unmatched: 16. The CDR3 is 18 residues long. In nucleotides, the CDR3 is TGTGCCAGCAGCTTCGGGACAGTTTCTTTCGCTATCGATGAAAAACTGTTTTTT. Amino acid sequence: CASSFGTVSFAIDEKLFF.

V and J are TRBV5-1 and TRBJ2-7; TRBD1 matches at 7 bases. Looked up from germline, CDR1 is SGHRS and CDR2 is YFSETQ. The CDR3 covers 14 residues. The V and J ends lost 1 base and 3 bases, in that order; junction bases with no gene match: 4. CDR3 DNA sequence: TGCGCCAGCAGCTTGCCGGGACAGCTCTACGAGCAGTACTTC. It specifies CASSLPGQLYEQYF.

This sequence joins TRBV5-4 and TRBJ2-7; D is perhaps TRBD2 (5 bases). The CDR3 spans 16 residues. The V end lost 0 bases, the J end lost 2 bases, and 15 bases lay between the germline ends. The germline V gene encodes CDR1 SGHNT and CDR2 YYREEE (reference sequence). The CDR3 spells CASSLARGLPPYEQYF. The CDR3 bases are TGTGCCAGCAGCTTGGCCCGAGGGCTCCCTCCCTACGAGCAGTACTTC.

The gene calls are TRBV5-6 and TRBJ2-7, with TRBD2 identical over 7 bases. Germline assignment: CDR1 SGHDT and CDR2 YYEEEE. The CDR3 is 13 residues long. V lost 4 bases to trimming and J lost 3 bases; unmatched junction nucleotides: 4. CDR3: CASSSGVYYEQYF. The CDR3 DNA reads as TGTGCCAGCAGCAGCGGGGTTTACTACGAGCAGTACTTC.

This clone appeared once. This chain links TRBV7-6 with TRBJ2-1; 8 nucleotides align to TRBD1. The CDR3 is 15 amino acids. V gave up 5 bases and J gave up 0 bases; unmatched junction bases: 3. In germline, CDR1 is SGHVS, CDR2 FNYEAQ. This chain's CDR3 is CASSPGQGSYNEQFF. CDR3 coding DNA: TGTGCCAGCAGCCCCGGACAGGGCTCCTACAATGAGCAGTTCTTC.

CDR3 nucleotide sequence: TGCGCCAGCAAGGACAGGGGCGGCAATCAGCCCCAGCATTTT. This translates into CASKDRGGNQPQHF. J is TRBJ1-5 and V is TRBV10-2; 9 bases are a match to TRBD1. V lost 7 bases, J lost 2 bases, and 3 bases stayed unmatched. The germline V gene encodes CDR1 WSHSY and CDR2 SAAADI. CDR3 length: 14 residues.

The CDR3 coding sequence is TGTGCCAGCAGCTTAGTTCCAGCGGGGGGGCCCTACAATGAGCAGTTCTTC. Protein: CASSLVPAGGPYNEQFF. V gene TRBV7-2 combines with J gene TRBJ2-1, with TRBD2 matching over 10 bases. Per the germline V gene, CDR1 is SGHTA and CDR2 is FQGNSA. The V segment lost 1 base and the J segment 2 bases; nucleotides outside the gene matches: 5. This CDR3 is built from 17 residues.

Comment on this clone: At the DNA level, this CDR3 is encoded by other sequences in the same sample as well. J is TRBJ1-1 and V is TRBV2; 8 nucleotides align to TRBD1. Germline V lookup: CDR1 SNHLY, CDR2 FYNNEI. Trimming at V came to 5 bases and at J to 3 bases, leaving 5 bases not matched to a gene. The CDR3 contains 14 residues. The CDR3 region is CASSRQGAYTEAFF. The CDR3 DNA reads TGTGCCAGCAGTAGGCAGGGGGCATACACTGAAGCTTTCTTT. Together with reference TRBV2 and TRBJ1-1, the CDR3 gives the full variable domain: EPEVTQTPSHQVTQMGQEVILRCVPISNHLYFYWYRQILGQKVEFLVSFYNNEISEKSEIFDDQFSVERPDGSNFTLKIRSTKLEDSAMYFCASSRQGAYTEAFFGQGTRLTVV.

The chain recombines TRBV29-1 with TRBJ1-2; D may be TRBD1 (5 bases). The V end was cut by 0 bases, the J end by 5 bases, with 16 bases between. The CDR3 runs to 15 residues. Germline V CDR1 and CDR2: SQVTM, ANQGSEA. The CDR3 bases are TGCAGCGTTGAAGATCTTGGAACAGGCCCTTATGGCTACACCTTC. It codes for CSVEDLGTGPYGYTF.